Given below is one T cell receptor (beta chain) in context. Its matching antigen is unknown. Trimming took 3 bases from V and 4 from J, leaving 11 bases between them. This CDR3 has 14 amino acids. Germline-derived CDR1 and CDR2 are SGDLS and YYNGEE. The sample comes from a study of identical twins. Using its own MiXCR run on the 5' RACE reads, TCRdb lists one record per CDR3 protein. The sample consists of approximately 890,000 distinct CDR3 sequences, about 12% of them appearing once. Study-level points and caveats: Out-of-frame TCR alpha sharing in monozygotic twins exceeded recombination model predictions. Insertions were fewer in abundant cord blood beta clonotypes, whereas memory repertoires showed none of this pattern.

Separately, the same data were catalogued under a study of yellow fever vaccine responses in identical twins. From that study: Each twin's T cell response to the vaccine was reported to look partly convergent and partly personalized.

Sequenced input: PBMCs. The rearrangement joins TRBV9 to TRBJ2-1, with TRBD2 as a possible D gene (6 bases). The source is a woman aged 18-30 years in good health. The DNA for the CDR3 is TGTGCCAGCAGCGGAGAGGGACTGTACAATGAGCAGTTCTTC. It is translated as CASSGEGLYNEQFF.